The 26 T cell receptor beta chains below were found in one sample sequenced in a study of blood T cell repertoires in COVID-19. The method was immunoSEQ multiplex PCR; TCRdb's version includes in-frame clones alone and lacks a portion of them. This sample has around 200,000 clones, with about 82% found just once. The sequenced sample consisted of PBMCs or T cells enriched from blood (not recorded which). All receptors come from a man aged 35-49 years with acute COVID-19.

CDR3 in amino acids: CALEKGAGGNTEAFF. CDR3 in DNA: TGTGCCTTGGAAAAGGGGGCAGGAGGGAACACTGAAGCTTTCTTT. The chain couples TRBV30 to TRBJ1-1; 7 positions agree with TRBD1. The V gene's germline CDR1 is GTSNPN and CDR2 SVGIG (reference sequence). With 7 bases clipped from V and 1 base from J, the junction kept 12 bases outside the gene matches. The CDR3 length is 15 residues.

The rearrangement uses TRBV4-1 and TRBJ1-1; D perhaps matches TRBD1 (6 bases). Germline CDR1 and CDR2: MGHRA and YSYEKL. This CDR3 has 15 residues. V gave up 3 bases and J gave up 0 bases, with 11 bases separating them. The CDR3 reads CASSQADSLNTEAFF. The CDR3 region has the DNA TGCGCCAGCAGCCAGGCGGACAGTCTGAACACTGAAGCTTTCTTT.

The V and J genes are TRBV24-1 and TRBJ1-2, with a weak D call TRBD1 (6 bases). The CDR3 is 13 residues long. In germline, CDR1 is KGHDR, CDR2 SFDVKD. Between the trimmed V and J ends, which lost 3 bases and 7 bases, there was a span of 11 bases. Written as DNA, the CDR3 is TGTGCCACCAGTGATCCGGACAGTCGTGGCTACACCTTC. It translates to CATSDPDSRGYTF.

The rearrangement links TRBV19 to TRBJ2-7; possibly TRBD1 for D (6 bases). Germline CDR1 and CDR2: LNHDA and SQIVND (reference sequence). V dropped 4 bases and J dropped 2 bases, with 9 bases sitting between them. This CDR3 is built from 13 residues. DNA for the CDR3: TGTGCCAGTAGTAGCGACAGGACCTACGAGCAGTACTTC. Protein: CASSSDRTYEQYF. Full variable domain (rest looked up from reference TRBV19 and TRBJ2-7): DGGITQSPKYLFRKEGQNVTLSCEQNLNHDAMYWYRQDPGQGLRLIYYSQIVNDFQKGDIAEGYSVSREKKESFPLTVTSAQKNPTAFYLCASSSDRTYEQYFGPGTRLTVT.

V gene TRBV7-9 combines with J gene TRBJ2-5; D possibly corresponds to TRBD1 (6 bases). V dropped 3 bases and J dropped 1 base, with 12 bases sitting between them. CDR1 is SEHNR and CDR2 is FQNEAQ in the germline V gene (reference sequence). This CDR3 spans 15 amino acids. The CDR3 region is CASSLGPRGQETQYF. CDR3 bases: TGTGCCAGCAGCTTGGGACCCAGGGGCCAAGAGACCCAGTACTTC.

This clone was observed once. This chain uses TRBV3-1 (or the pseudogene TRBV3-2) with TRBJ2-7, with D perhaps TRBD2 (5 bases). The CDR3 is 13 amino acids. V lost 0 bases and J lost 6, with 9 bases in between. CDR1 LGHDT and CDR2 YNNKEL come from the germline V gene (reference sequence). DNA of the CDR3: TGTGCCAGCAGCCAAGAAAACGCGGGCGAGCAGTACTTC. This gives the protein CASSQENAGEQYF.

This clone was picked up one time. The chain couples TRBV4-1 to TRBJ2-1; 7 bases line up with TRBD2. Trimming took 0 bases from V and 4 from J; bases not matched to a gene: 12. In germline, CDR1 is MGHRA, CDR2 YSYEKL. This CDR3 has 18 amino acids. The CDR3 DNA reads TGCGCCAGCAGCCAAGATCCGCCGCCCGCGGGAGAGTACAATGAGCAGTTCTTC. This codes for CASSQDPPPAGEYNEQFF.

The chain recombines TRBV28 with TRBJ1-2; TRBD1 aligns across 7 bases. The CDR3 sequence is 15 residues long. The germline gives CDR1 MDHEN, CDR2 SYDVKM. V dropped 2 bases and J dropped 6; count of bases not matched to a gene: 9. CDR3 nucleotides: TGTGCCAGCAGTTTACCCAGGGGGGCTAATGATGGCTACACCTTC. This gives the protein CASSLPRGANDGYTF.

The V gene is TRBV4-3, the J gene TRBJ1-5, with 7 bases fitting TRBD1. This CDR3 is 15 amino acids long. With 1 base clipped from V and 9 bases from J, the junction kept 9 bases outside the gene matches. Germline V CDR1 and CDR2: LGHNA, YSLEER. CDR3 loop: CASSQGRQGEWPQHF. In DNA form, the CDR3 reads TGCGCCAGCAGCCAAGGGCGGCAGGGGGAGTGGCCCCAGCATTTT.

The chain carries TRBV7-2 and TRBJ1-5; no clear D. The V end was cut by 1 base, the J end by 4 bases, with 11 bases between. The CDR3 sequence is 15 residues long. Germline assignment: CDR1 SGHTA and CDR2 FQGNSA. In DNA form, the CDR3 reads TGTGCCAGCAGCTTAGGGTCCGGGATAAATCAGCCCCAGCATTTT. It specifies CASSLGSGINQPQHF.

This chain joins TRBV4-1 and TRBJ2-1; no firm D call. CDR1 MGHRA and CDR2 YSYEKL come from the germline V gene. Trimming took 3 bases from V and 8 from J, leaving 14 bases between them. CDR3 length: 14 amino acids. The CDR3 reads CASSQGAVRDEQFF. Written as DNA, the CDR3 is TGCGCCAGCAGCCAGGGCGCTGTCCGTGATGAGCAGTTCTTC.

The chain recombines TRBV4-1 with TRBJ2-7; TRBD1 agrees at 8 bases. The germline CDR1 and CDR2 sequences are MGHRA and YSYEKL. V shed 4 bases and J 5 bases; nucleotides not matched to a gene: 10. CDR3 length: 15 amino acids. CDR3 residues: CASSPVSDRGHEQYF. In nucleotides, the CDR3 is TGCGCCAGCAGCCCTGTATCCGACAGGGGACACGAGCAGTACTTC.

The chain joins TRBV28 to TRBJ2-1; 13 bases are a match to TRBD2. Trimming at V came to 4 bases and at J to 7 bases, leaving 4 bases not matched to a gene. This CDR3 spans 15 amino acids. Germline assignment: CDR1 MDHEN and CDR2 SYDVKM. The CDR3 loop reads CASSSGLAGFNEQFF. The CDR3 nucleotides read TGTGCCAGCAGTTCGGGACTAGCGGGATTTAATGAGCAGTTCTTC. Filled out from reference TRBV28 and TRBJ2-1, the complete variable domain reads DVKVTQSSRYLVKRTGEKVFLECVQDMDHENMFWYRQDPGLGLRLIYFSYDVKMKEKGDIPEGYSVSREKKERFSLILESASTNQTSMYLCASSSGLAGFNEQFFGPGTRLTVL.

Only one count was recorded for this clone. The rearrangement links TRBV7-9 to TRBJ2-4, with a tentative D call TRBD2 (6 bases). The V gene's germline CDR1 is SEHNR and CDR2 FQNEAQ (reference sequence). The CDR3 totals 12 residues. Deletions cut 5 bases from V and 11 bases from J, with 13 bases between. CDR3 residues: CASSTRGTFQYF. CDR3 nucleotides: TGTGCCAGCAGCACCCGGGGGACTTTTCAGTACTTC.

The chain links TRBV18 to TRBJ1-6, with D perhaps matching TRBD1 (6 bases). From germline, CDR1 is KGHSH and CDR2 LQKENI. V was trimmed by 3 bases and J by 4 bases, leaving 10 bases between them. CDR3 length equals 15 residues. CDR3 residues: CASSPGTPYNSPLHF. For the CDR3, the DNA is TGTGCCAGCTCACCGGGGACACCATATAATTCACCCCTCCACTTT.

This chain joins TRBV3-1 (or the pseudogene TRBV3-2) and TRBJ2-7, with D perhaps matching TRBD2 (6 bases). CDR1 and CDR2 from the germline V gene are LGHDT and YNNKEL (reference sequence). V gave up 3 bases and J gave up 3 bases, with 18 bases separating them. This CDR3 has 16 amino acids. The CDR3 reads CASSHASAILIYEQYF. The CDR3 DNA reads TGTGCCAGCAGCCATGCTAGCGCAATCCTCATCTACGAGCAGTACTTC.

The chain recombines TRBV7-2 with TRBJ2-3; 7 bases align to TRBD1. The CDR3 extends over 15 amino acids. With V trimmed by 5 bases and J by 2 bases, 7 bases remained unmatched. The germline CDR1 and CDR2 sequences are SGHTA and FQGNSA. The CDR3 DNA follows: TGTGCCAGCAGCCGGACAGGCTTATCCACAGATACGCAGTATTTT. It encodes CASSRTGLSTDTQYF. Full variable domain (rest looked up from reference TRBV7-2 and TRBJ2-3): GAGVSQSPSNKVTEKGKDVELRCDPISGHTALYWYRQSLGQGLEFLIYFQGNSAPDKSGLPSDRFSAERTGGSVSTLTIQRTQQEDSAVYLCASSRTGLSTDTQYFGPGTRLTVL.

The gene calls are TRBV19 and TRBJ2-7; weak D call: TRBD2 (5 bases). This CDR3 region has 15 residues. Trimming removed 4 bases at V and 2 bases at J, with 15 bases between. CDR1 is LNHDA, CDR2 SQIVND, per germline (reference sequence). CDR3 residues: CASSSGPDLTYEQYF. In DNA, the CDR3 is TGTGCCAGTAGTAGCGGGCCGGATCTAACCTACGAGCAGTACTTC.

This clone has more than one count but fewer than ten. The chain recombines TRBV2 with TRBJ2-1, with D possibly TRBD2 on 5 matching bases. Trimming cost V 3 bases and J 8 bases, with 17 bases left between them. Looked up from germline, CDR1 is SNHLY and CDR2 is FYNNEI. This CDR3 spans 15 amino acids. CDR3 loop: CASSEGVGPYDEQFF. CDR3 DNA: TGTGCCAGCAGTGAGGGAGTAGGCCCTTATGATGAGCAGTTCTTC.

V is TRBV11-2 and J is TRBJ2-1, with D possibly matching TRBD2 (5 bases). Germline V lookup: CDR1 SGHAT, CDR2 FQNNGV. V dropped 2 bases and J dropped 1 base, with 9 bases sitting between them. This CDR3 region has 15 residues. The CDR3 is CASSLSAESYNEQFF. For the CDR3, the DNA is TGTGCCAGCAGCTTATCAGCGGAGTCCTACAATGAGCAGTTCTTC.

This chain joins TRBV10-3 and TRBJ1-2, with D perhaps matching TRBD1 (6 bases). The V and J ends lost 6 bases and 8 bases respectively, with 16 bases between them. CDR1 and CDR2 (germline): ENHRY, SYGVKD. The CDR3 consists of 13 residues. DNA of the CDR3: TGTGCCATCAGGGGAGACAGGAGTGAGGGCTACACCTTC. Translation gives CAIRGDRSEGYTF.

V usage is TRBV9 and J usage is TRBJ2-7, with D possibly TRBD1 on 6 matching bases. V was cut by 0 bases and J by 2 bases, with 12 bases left in between. This CDR3 has 15 residues. The germline V gene has CDR1 SGDLS and CDR2 YYNGEE. This CDR3 reads CASSVDPGTPYEQYF. CDR3 sequence (DNA): TGTGCCAGCAGCGTAGACCCCGGGACACCCTACGAGCAGTACTTC.

V is TRBV11-2 and J is TRBJ1-5, with a tentative D call TRBD1 (6 bases). The germline V gene encodes CDR1 SGHAT and CDR2 FQNNGV. With 1 base removed from V and 8 bases from J, the gap between germline ends came to 12 bases. The CDR3 consists of 14 residues. CDR3 nucleotide sequence: TGTGCCAGCAGCTTAGGAACAGGGTATGAGCCCCAGCATTTT. It specifies CASSLGTGYEPQHF.

In DNA form, the CDR3 reads TGTGCCAGTAGTATCCCGGGTGTCCAAGAGACCCAGTACTTC. Protein product: CASSIPGVQETQYF. V gene TRBV19 combines with J gene TRBJ2-5; D is undetermined. The CDR3 has 14 residues. Deletions cut 3 bases from V and 1 base from J, with 9 bases between. From germline, CDR1 is LNHDA and CDR2 SQIVND (reference sequence).

This chain joins TRBV5-1 and TRBJ1-2; D is undetermined. This CDR3 is built from 12 residues. The germline V gene encodes CDR1 SGHRS and CDR2 YFSETQ. Between the trimmed V and J ends, which lost 1 base and 6 bases, there was a span of 7 bases. The CDR3 DNA reads as TGCGCCAGCAGCTTGCGTGCGGATGGCTACACCTTC. Amino acids: CASSLRADGYTF. Based on the CDR3 plus reference TRBV5-1 and TRBJ1-2, the full variable domain is KAGVTQTPRYLIKTRGQQVTLSCSPISGHRSVSWYQQTPGQGLQFLFEYFSETQRNKGNFPGRFSGRQFSNSRSEMNVSTLELGDSALYLCASSLRADGYTFGSGTRLTVV.

The sample holds a few counts of this clone. The rearrangement joins TRBV4-1 to TRBJ1-3, with unresolved D. With 0 bases removed from V and 4 bases from J, the gap between germline ends came to 13 bases. CDR3 length: 16 amino acids. The germline gives CDR1 MGHRA, CDR2 YSYEKL. The CDR3 sequence: CASSQDFLGGGNTIYF. In DNA, the CDR3 is TGCGCCAGCAGCCAAGATTTTCTGGGAGGAGGAAACACCATATATTTT.